Listed below are T cell receptor beta chains from one sample, sequenced in a study of blood T cell repertoires in COVID-19. Produced via immunoSEQ multiplex PCR; TCRdb's table is partial and in-frame only. The data hold 95,000 to 150,000 clones, with roughly 85% observed a single time. The sequenced sample consisted of peripheral blood. The receptors shown here come from a woman aged 80 or over with COVID-19, enrolled during active disease. The CDR3 runs from the conserved cysteine through the conserved F or W. A D gene is named only where the DNA matches it firmly. Not all rows give a size; the values are once, few, many and, for expanded clones, a class.

clone_size d_call j_call v_call cdr3_nt cdr3_aa
- - TRBJ2-7 TRBV29-1 TGCAGCGCCTTGACAGGCGCCTTGGGCGAGCAGTACTTC CSALTGALGEQYF
- - TRBJ2-1 TRBV29-1 TGCAGCGTTGACCGGAGTGCCTCCTACAATGAGCAGTTCTTC CSVDRSASYNEQFF
- - TRBJ1-1 TRBV6-5 TGTGCCAGCAGCGGCTATTCGACGGGCACTGAAGCTTTCTTT CASSGYSTGTEAFF
- TRBD1 TRBJ2-5 TRBV5-1 TGCGCCAGCAGCTCGGGACAGGGGGTGCAAGAGACCCAGTACTTC CASSSGQGVQETQYF
- - TRBJ2-1 TRBV4-1 TGCGCCAGCAGCCAAGGTGGAGCGGTACCTTACAATGAGCAGTTCTTC CASSQGGAVPYNEQFF
- - TRBJ1-2 TRBV4-3 TGCGCCAGCAGCCAAGATCTGGAACAGCTATTTTATGGCTACACCTTC CASSQDLEQLFYGYTF
- TRBD1 TRBJ1-6 TRBV27 TGTGCCAGCCCCAATAGGACAGGGGCTTCTTCACCCCTCCACTTT CASPNRTGASSPLHF
- TRBD2 TRBJ2-7 TRBV4-3 TGCGCCAGCAGCCAAGAATTTACGGCTAGCGGAAGCTACGAGCAGTACTTC CASSQEFTASGSYEQYF
once TRBD1 TRBJ2-5 TRBV5-1 TGCGCCAGCAGCACATGGACAGGTGCTCAAGAGACCCAGTACTTC CASSTWTGAQETQYF
- - TRBJ2-3 TRBV6-2/TRBV6-3 TGTGCCAGCGGCCAGGACAGTTATACGCAGTATTTT CASGQDSYTQYF
few - TRBJ2-2 TRBV5-8 TGTGCCAGCAGCTTGGGGCTAGCGTTGAACACCGGGGAGCTGTTTTTT CASSLGLALNTGELFF
- - TRBJ2-5 TRBV5-1 TGCGCCAGCAGCCCCGAAGGACAGAGCCAAGAGACCCAGTACTTC CASSPEGQSQETQYF
- - TRBJ2-7 TRBV2 TGTGCCAGCAGTCGGGACACAGGAAGCTACGAGCAGTACTTC CASSRDTGSYEQYF
- TRBD2 TRBJ2-1 TRBV15 TGTGCCACCAGCAGAGATCTCTCCAGCGGGGGGTACAATGAGCAGTTCTTC CATSRDLSSGGYNEQFF
- - TRBJ2-3 TRBV5-8 TGTGCCAGCGGCCCAGGGAGCACAGATACGCAGTATTTT CASGPGSTDTQYF
- - TRBJ2-1 TRBV19 TGTGCCAGTAGTATAGAGCGGACCTACAATGAGCAGTTCTTC CASSIERTYNEQFF
- TRBD1 TRBJ1-2 TRBV28 TGTGCCAGCATCATTGGACAGGGGGCGCGTGGCTACACCTTC CASIIGQGARGYTF
- TRBD1 TRBJ2-5 TRBV29-1 TGCAGCGTTGACAGGGGGCCTGAGACCCAGTACTTC CSVDRGPETQYF
once - TRBJ1-1 TRBV5-1 TGCGCCAGCAGCTTGAGAGGAGTTTTTGGTTCTGAAGCTTTCTTT CASSLRGVFGSEAFF
- - TRBJ1-1 TRBV4-3 TGCGCCAGCAGCCAAGAAGGGGTAGCTTTCTTT CASSQEGVAFF
- - TRBJ2-5 TRBV4-1 TGCGCCAGCAGCCAAGGGACTACGGAGACCCAGTACTTC CASSQGTTETQYF
- - TRBJ1-2 TRBV19 TGTGCCAGTAGTATCAGACGACAACTAGGAGTTTCCTATGGCTACACCTTC CASSIRRQLGVSYGYTF
- TRBD1 TRBJ2-2 TRBV19 TGTGCCACCGGGAGGTTCGGGACAGGGTATAAACGCAACACCGGGGAGCTGTTTTTT CATGRFGTGYKRNTGELFF
- TRBD2 TRBJ2-2 TRBV27 TGTGCCAGCAGTTTCCTGGGGGGGGTGGGGAAGAACACCGGGGAGCTGTTTTTT CASSFLGGVGKNTGELFF
- TRBD1 TRBJ2-7 TRBV5-6 TGTGCCAGCAGCCCGAGGGACAGGGGAAATCCTTACGAGCAGTACTTC CASSPRDRGNPYEQYF
- TRBD2 TRBJ2-3 TRBV7-3 TGTGCCAGCAGCTCCGTTAGCGGGAGGGCGAGCACAGATACGCAGTATTTT CASSSVSGRASTDTQYF
- TRBD1 TRBJ1-2 TRBV9 TGTGCCAGCAGCGTTGGACAGGGCATACATCCGGGGGTGAGCTACACCTTC CASSVGQGIHPGVSYTF
- - TRBJ1-2 TRBV19 TGTGCCAGTAGTATCGTGGCAGACTATGGCTACACCTTC CASSIVADYGYTF
- TRBD2 TRBJ2-3 TRBV18 TGTGCCAGCTCACGACAGACTAGCGGGAGAGATACGCAGTATTTT CASSRQTSGRDTQYF
- - TRBJ1-1 TRBV7-6 TGTGCCAGCAGCCCCCGACAGAGCTTGAACACTGAAGCTTTCTTT CASSPRQSLNTEAFF
few - TRBJ2-5 TRBV7-2 TGTGCCAGCAGCGGCCGGGACGGAGGGTGGCAGTACTTC CASSGRDGGWQYF
- - TRBJ1-5 TRBV6-5 TGTGCCAGCCGTCTCGCCTTCTATAGCAATCAGCCCCAGCATTTT CASRLAFYSNQPQHF
- - TRBJ1-2 TRBV15 TGTGCCACCAGCAGAGAACCCGGACAGCCGACTATTGGCTACACCTTC CATSREPGQPTIGYTF
- TRBD1 TRBJ2-1 TRBV5-1 TGCGCCAGCAGCTTGAACGGACAGGGGGCTGGAAATGAGCAGTTCTTC CASSLNGQGAGNEQFF
- - TRBJ2-3 TRBV4-2 TGTGCCAGCAGCCAGTACAGGGCAGATACGCAGTATTTT CASSQYRADTQYF
- TRBD1 TRBJ1-1 TRBV6-5 TGTGCCAGCAGAGAGACAGGGAGGAACACTGAAGCTTTCTTT CASRETGRNTEAFF
- - TRBJ2-4 TRBV6-6 TGTGCCAGCAGCCTAAGCGACAGTCTAGCCAAAAACATTCAGTACTTC CASSLSDSLAKNIQYF
once TRBD1 TRBJ1-1 TRBV14 TGTGCCAGCAGCCCTCGGACAGGGTATGACACTGAAGCTTTCTTT CASSPRTGYDTEAFF
- TRBD1 TRBJ2-3 TRBV5-1 TGCGCCAGCAGCTTTCCCCCGGGACAGGGGCTTAGCACAGATACGCAGTATTTT CASSFPPGQGLSTDTQYF
- - TRBJ1-4 TRBV19 TGTGCCAGTAGTGCCGGCCTCGGGGACTGGTCTGAAAAACTGTTTTTT CASSAGLGDWSEKLFF
- - TRBJ2-1 TRBV3-1/TRBV3-2 TGTGCCAGCAGCCAACGCGGCAACAATGAGCAGTTCTTC CASSQRGNNEQFF
- - TRBJ2-7 TRBV11-2 TGTGCCAGCAGCGTCTCCTCGTACGAGCAGTACTTC CASSVSSYEQYF
- - TRBJ1-1 TRBV5-4 TGTGCCAGCAGCAACGCCGGGACTCTGAACACTGAAGCTTTCTTT CASSNAGTLNTEAFF
once TRBD1 TRBJ1-2 TRBV27 TGTGCCAGCAGTTTAGGAGGGACAGACGGCTACACCTTC CASSLGGTDGYTF
- - TRBJ2-7 TRBV27 TGTGCCAGCAGAAAGACAGGTTTCTACGAGCAGTACTTC CASRKTGFYEQYF
few TRBD2 TRBJ2-7 TRBV25-1 TGTGCCAGCAGTGAATCGGGGACTAGCGGGGGCGCCTACGAGCAGTACTTC CASSESGTSGGAYEQYF
- - TRBJ1-3 TRBV3-1/TRBV3-2 TGTGCCAGCAGCCAAGAAGGGGTAAGGAGCTCTGGAAACACCATATATTTT CASSQEGVRSSGNTIYF
- - TRBJ2-2 TRBV3-1/TRBV3-2 TGTGCCAGCAGCCAAGATCGGGTCACCGGGGAGCTGTTTTTT CASSQDRVTGELFF
- - TRBJ2-7 TRBV5-1 TGCGCCAGCAGGCGTCGGGAAGAGAGCTCCTACGAGCAGTACTTC CASRRREESSYEQYF
few TRBD1 TRBJ1-3 TRBV9 TGTGCCAGCAGCGCGCCCCCGACAGGGGGAAACACCATATATTTT CASSAPPTGGNTIYF
- - TRBJ2-1 TRBV7-2 TGTGCCAGCAGCTTAGAGCACAGCTCCTACAATGAGCAGTTCTTC CASSLEHSSYNEQFF
- - TRBJ1-5 TRBV28 TGTGCCAGCGGCGATGCCCGGGGCAATCAGCCCCAGCATTTT CASGDARGNQPQHF
- - TRBJ2-7 TRBV7-2 TGTGCCAGCAGCCCGTCGACAAGTACCTACGAGCAGTACTTC CASSPSTSTYEQYF
- - TRBJ1-5 TRBV15 TGTGCCACCAGCAGAGATAGGCAGCCCCGAGGTAATCAGCCCCAGCATTTT CATSRDRQPRGNQPQHF
- TRBD1 TRBJ2-7 TRBV7-9 TGTGCCAGCAGCTTAGAGGGGCTACGACAGGGGGGAGAGCAGTACTTC CASSLEGLRQGGEQYF
- TRBD2 TRBJ2-7 TRBV7-2 TGTGCCAGCAGCTCTGTGCTGCGGGGGGCGGGGGAGCAGTACTTC CASSSVLRGAGEQYF
- - TRBJ2-2 TRBV18 TGTGCCAGCTCACCCGGGACAATCACCGGGGAGCTGTTTTTT CASSPGTITGELFF
few TRBD1 TRBJ1-5 TRBV19 TGTGCCAGTAGTCCCCGGACAGGGGGCACATCTTATAGCAATCAGCCCCAGCATTTT CASSPRTGGTSYSNQPQHF
- - TRBJ1-4 TRBV2 TGTGCCAGCAGTGAAAGGGTTGGGGCAGGACGGGAAAAACTGTTTTTT CASSERVGAGREKLFF